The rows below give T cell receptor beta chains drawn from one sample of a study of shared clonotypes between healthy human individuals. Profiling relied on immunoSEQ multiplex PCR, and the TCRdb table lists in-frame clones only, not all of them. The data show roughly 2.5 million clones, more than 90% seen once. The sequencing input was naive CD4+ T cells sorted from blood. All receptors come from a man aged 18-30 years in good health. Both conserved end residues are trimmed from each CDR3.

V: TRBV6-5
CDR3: ASSLGRTLGAQY

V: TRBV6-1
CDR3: ASSVQSGEFYGYT

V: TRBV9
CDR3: ASSVGTASYEQY

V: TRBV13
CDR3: ASSLGQGREKLF

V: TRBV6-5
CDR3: ASRDSSNQPQH

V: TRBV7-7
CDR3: ASRRNRGLTNEKLF

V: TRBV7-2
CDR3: ASSLDVHLYNSPLH

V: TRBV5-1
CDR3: ASSLLQGAGTEAF

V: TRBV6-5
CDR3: ASIPGGKTDTQY

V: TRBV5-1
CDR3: ASMVGGSGNTIY

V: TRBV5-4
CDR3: ASSLPTSQEGTDTQY

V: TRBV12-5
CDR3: ASGLLGRGFTGELF

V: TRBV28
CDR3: ASSGPNTGELF

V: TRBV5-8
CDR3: ASSWTGGTDTQY

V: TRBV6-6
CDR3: ASRQGGGETQY

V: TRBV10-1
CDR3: ASSPGHRTNTEAF

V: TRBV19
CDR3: ASGPGLSYNEQF

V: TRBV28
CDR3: ASRYPGQGAAEAF

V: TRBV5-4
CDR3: ASSGGEIGYT

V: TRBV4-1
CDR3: ASSPAGRGMNTEAF

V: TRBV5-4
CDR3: ASSGLAEAF

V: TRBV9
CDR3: ASSVVGSSLQETQY

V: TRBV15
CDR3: ATSQGGNQETQY

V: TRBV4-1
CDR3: ASSQDRGGSGGAFTGELF

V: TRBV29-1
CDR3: SVGEEYTEAF

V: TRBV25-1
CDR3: ASSGGVEVDTEAF

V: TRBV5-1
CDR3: ASSLAQGWTDTQY

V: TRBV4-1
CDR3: ASSQVGKNIQY

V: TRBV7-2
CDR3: ASSFPGQETQY

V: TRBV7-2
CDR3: ASSFSSGVQETQY

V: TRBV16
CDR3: ASSRRGSSSYNEQF

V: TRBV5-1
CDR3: ASSPGTGVPGELF

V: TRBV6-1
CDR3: ASIEGPLRGYT

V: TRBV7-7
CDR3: ASSPGLAATDTQY

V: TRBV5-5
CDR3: ASSLRDGRGQPQH

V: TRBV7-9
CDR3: ASSPGTGRGYT

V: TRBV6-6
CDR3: ASSYVSGGFKDTQY

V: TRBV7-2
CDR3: ASSPGTKASYEQY

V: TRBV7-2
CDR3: ASSPGGSKETQY

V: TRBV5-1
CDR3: ASSLAGANTYNSPLH

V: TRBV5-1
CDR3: ASSYLGPGGSTDTQY

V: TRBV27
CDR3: ASSSDQTSAQETQY

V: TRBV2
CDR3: ASSVIRVVNEKLF

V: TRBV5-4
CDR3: ASSPTKGGNSPLH